The rows below give T cell receptor beta chains drawn from one sample of a study of hypomethylating agent response in myelodysplastic syndrome. Clones were sequenced by immunoSEQ multiplex PCR, and TCRdb holds only the in-frame ones, with some missing. The sample consists of 800 to 1,000 clones, roughly four fifths of them appearing once. The specimen was bone marrow, collected before or after starting hypomethylating agent treatment for myelodysplastic syndrome (not recorded which). The receptors were sampled from a human donor with myelodysplastic syndrome. CDR3s include the opening cysteine and the closing phenylalanine or tryptophan. D genes are given only for firm matches. Not all rows give a size; the values are once, few, many and, for expanded clones, a class.

size: -; J: TRBJ2-7; D: TRBD1; V: TRBV11-2; DNA: TGTGCCAGCTGCAGACAGGGGGCGAACGAGCAGTACTTC; CDR3: CASCRQGANEQYF
size: -; J: TRBJ2-7; D: -; V: TRBV18; DNA: TGTGCCAGCTCACCCGTTGAGGGTCCCTTCGCCTACGAGCAGTACTTC; CDR3: CASSPVEGPFAYEQYF
size: -; J: TRBJ2-2; D: TRBD2; V: TRBV9; DNA: TGTGCCAGCAGCGTGTCGGGAGGAGGGGCCGGGGAGCTGTTTTTT; CDR3: CASSVSGGGAGELFF
size: -; J: TRBJ2-6; D: -; V: TRBV6-1; DNA: TGTGCCAGCAGTGAAGGGGGGACTGGGGCCAACGTCCTGACTTTC; CDR3: CASSEGGTGANVLTF
size: -; J: TRBJ2-3; D: -; V: TRBV7-9; DNA: TGTGCCAGCACCATTAGTGAGATTGGAGATACGCAGTATTTT; CDR3: CASTISEIGDTQYF
size: -; J: TRBJ2-7; D: TRBD1; V: TRBV28; DNA: TGTGCCAGCAGTTTAACCGGGACAGGGATGTACTTC; CDR3: CASSLTGTGMYF
size: once; J: TRBJ2-3; D: -; V: TRBV9; DNA: TGTGCCAGCAGCCAAACCTGGGACCTTAGCACAGATACGCAGTATTTT; CDR3: CASSQTWDLSTDTQYF
size: -; J: TRBJ1-5; D: -; V: TRBV7-8; DNA: TGTGCCAGCAGCTTAGGGATGGACAATCAGCCCCAGCATTTT; CDR3: CASSLGMDNQPQHF
size: once; J: TRBJ2-2; D: TRBD1; V: TRBV7-3; DNA: TGTGCCAGCAGCCTGGGACAGACGAACACCGGGGAGCTGTTTTTT; CDR3: CASSLGQTNTGELFF
size: once; J: TRBJ1-2; D: -; V: TRBV9; DNA: TGTGCCAGCAGCGAAGGACAGAGAAATGGCTACACCTTC; CDR3: CASSEGQRNGYTF
size: -; J: TRBJ1-5; D: TRBD1; V: TRBV6-5; DNA: TGTGCCAGCAGTCCCAGACAGGGCGCCAATCAGCCCCAGCATTTT; CDR3: CASSPRQGANQPQHF
size: once; J: TRBJ2-1; D: -; V: TRBV5-6; DNA: TGTGCCAGCAGCTTGTCGGCGGGCCGCTCCTACAATGAGCAGTTCTTC; CDR3: CASSLSAGRSYNEQFF
size: -; J: TRBJ2-2; D: -; V: TRBV9; DNA: TGTGCCAGCAGCGTAGAGGGGTACACCGGGGAGCTGTTTTTT; CDR3: CASSVEGYTGELFF
size: -; J: TRBJ2-2; D: -; V: TRBV21-1; DNA: TGTGCCAGCAGCAAAGGGAGGGGACTAGCGGGAATGGGTACCGGGGAGCTGTTTTTT; CDR3: CASSKGRGLAGMGTGELFF
size: -; J: TRBJ2-6; D: -; V: TRBV4-2; DNA: TGTGCCAGCAGGCTAGGCTCGGGACCATCTGGGGCCAACGTCCTGACTTTC; CDR3: CASRLGSGPSGANVLTF
size: -; J: TRBJ1-2; D: TRBD1; V: TRBV28; DNA: TGTGCCAGCGGACAGGGGGAGGACTATGGCTACACCTTC; CDR3: CASGQGEDYGYTF
size: -; J: TRBJ2-6; D: TRBD1; V: TRBV4-3; DNA: TGCGCCAGCAGCCAGGACAGGGGAGCTGGGGCCAACGTCCTGACTTTC; CDR3: CASSQDRGAGANVLTF
size: -; J: TRBJ2-1; D: TRBD2; V: TRBV7-3; DNA: TGTGCCAGCAGCCCGTCCGGGACTAGCGGGAGTAGGAATGAGCAGTTCTTC; CDR3: CASSPSGTSGSRNEQFF
size: few; J: TRBJ2-3; D: -; V: TRBV28; DNA: TGTGCCAGCAGTTTGGACGGGACTAGCACAGATACGCAGTATTTT; CDR3: CASSLDGTSTDTQYF
size: -; J: TRBJ1-1; D: -; V: TRBV29-1; DNA: TGCAGCGTTGCTGAGGGTACAAACACTGAAGCTTTCTTT; CDR3: CSVAEGTNTEAFF
size: -; J: TRBJ2-3; D: -; V: TRBV18; DNA: TGTGCCAGCTCGACGAATAGAGATACGCAGTATTTT; CDR3: CASSTNRDTQYF
size: -; J: TRBJ2-7; D: -; V: TRBV7-2; DNA: TGTGCCAGCAGCTTTCGAACAGGCCAAAGCTCCTACGAGCAGTACTTC; CDR3: CASSFRTGQSSYEQYF
size: -; J: TRBJ2-7; D: -; V: TRBV14; DNA: TGTGCCAGCAGCCAAGCCTACGAGCAGTACTTC; CDR3: CASSQAYEQYF
size: -; J: TRBJ2-3; D: TRBD2; V: TRBV25-1; DNA: TGTGCCAGCAGTGAGACTAGCGGGGGCACAGATACGCAGTATTTT; CDR3: CASSETSGGTDTQYF
size: few; J: TRBJ2-3; D: -; V: TRBV5-1; DNA: TGCGCCAGCCGGGTGCGGGTCCTTCACACAGATACGCAGTATTTT; CDR3: CASRVRVLHTDTQYF
size: -; J: TRBJ1-5; D: -; V: TRBV19; DNA: TGTGCCAGTAGTCCCGGACTCTCTCAGCCCCAGCATTTT; CDR3: CASSPGLSQPQHF
size: once; J: TRBJ2-1; D: TRBD2; V: TRBV29-1; DNA: TGCAGCGTTGAGGCGGGAGAAGACTACAATGAGCAGTTCTTC; CDR3: CSVEAGEDYNEQFF
size: few; J: TRBJ2-1; D: -; V: TRBV7-9; DNA: TGTGCCAGCAGCTTAACACTAGGGTCCTACAATGAGCAGTTCTTC; CDR3: CASSLTLGSYNEQFF
size: -; J: TRBJ1-1; D: -; V: TRBV4-2; DNA: TGTGCCAGCAGCTTCTTCGGCAGGGGAGACACTGAAGCTTTCTTT; CDR3: CASSFFGRGDTEAFF
size: -; J: TRBJ2-7; D: TRBD2; V: TRBV6-5; DNA: TGTGCCAGCAGTTACTCGGGGGGGGGCTCCTACGAGCAGTACTTC; CDR3: CASSYSGGGSYEQYF
size: -; J: TRBJ2-3; D: TRBD2; V: TRBV27; DNA: TGTGCCAGCACCCAGGGACTAGCGGGGCTTACAGATACGCAGTATTTT; CDR3: CASTQGLAGLTDTQYF
size: -; J: TRBJ1-5; D: TRBD1; V: TRBV28; DNA: TGTGCCAGCAGTGGACAGGGTACGCCCCAGCATTTT; CDR3: CASSGQGTPQHF
size: -; J: TRBJ2-1; D: -; V: TRBV19; DNA: TGTGCCAGTAGTATTTGGGGAAATGAGCAGTTCTTC; CDR3: CASSIWGNEQFF
size: -; J: TRBJ2-1; D: -; V: TRBV9; DNA: TGTGCCAGCAGCGTAGATGGCGGCCCCTCCTACAATGAGCAGTTCTTC; CDR3: CASSVDGGPSYNEQFF
size: once; J: TRBJ2-1; D: -; V: TRBV9; DNA: TGTGCCAGCAGCGTAGCCAGCCACAATGAGCAGTTCTTC; CDR3: CASSVASHNEQFF
size: -; J: TRBJ2-3; D: TRBD2; V: TRBV6-5; DNA: TGTGCCAGCAGTTACTCAAGCGGGGGGGTTGGAGATACGCAGTATTTT; CDR3: CASSYSSGGVGDTQYF
size: -; J: TRBJ1-2; D: -; V: TRBV15; DNA: TGTGCCACCAGCAATCCAGACCCAGGCATTAACTATGGCTACACCTTC; CDR3: CATSNPDPGINYGYTF
size: -; J: TRBJ1-2; D: TRBD1; V: TRBV5-5; DNA: TGTGCCAGCAGGCAACCGGGACAGGGGGCTGGGGGCTACACCTTC; CDR3: CASRQPGQGAGGYTF
size: -; J: TRBJ2-3; D: -; V: TRBV28; DNA: TGTGCCGAAAGGGGGGACAGCTCAAATACGCAGTATTTT; CDR3: CAERGDSSNTQYF
size: -; J: TRBJ2-2; D: -; V: TRBV19; DNA: TGTGCCACACAGGGAGCGAACACCGGGGAGCTGTTTTTT; CDR3: CATQGANTGELFF
size: few; J: TRBJ2-3; D: -; V: TRBV7-9; DNA: TGTGCCAGCAGCTTAGAAGGTCTCGGCCCCACAGATACGCAGTATTTT; CDR3: CASSLEGLGPTDTQYF
size: -; J: TRBJ1-1; D: TRBD1; V: TRBV2; DNA: TGTGCCAGCAGTACAGGGGTTAGGTACACTGAAGCTTTCTTT; CDR3: CASSTGVRYTEAFF